This T cell receptor beta chain was profiled in a study of T cells in Graves' hyperthyroidism and ophthalmopathy. This clonotype has at least ten counts. The antigen remains unidentified. Trimming pared 9 bases from V and 2 bases from J, leaving 7 bases between. CDR3 length: 12 amino acids. CDR1 and CDR2 from the germline V gene are MNHNS and SASEGT. The PBMCs studied were ones that came from roughly 9.1 ml fresh peripheral blood. TCR beta CDR3 regions were amplified from RNA transcripts. Initially, a first-round RT-PCR of the TCR CDR3 employed the HTBI primer set. MiXCR, applied by TCRdb to the multiplex PCR reads, yields one record per CDR3 protein. The sample records more than 300,000 distinct CDR3 sequences, roughly 13% being singletons. General study points: Ophthalmopathy prediction by the model preceded onset by a median approximately 6.9 months.

The receptor was derived from a woman in her sixties with Graves' hyperthyroidism. V is TRBV6-1 and J is TRBJ2-2; D gene ambiguous. Source material: blood. The CDR3 DNA sequence: TGTGCCAGTACGAGAAACACCGGGGAGCTGTTTTTT. Residues: CASTRNTGELFF.